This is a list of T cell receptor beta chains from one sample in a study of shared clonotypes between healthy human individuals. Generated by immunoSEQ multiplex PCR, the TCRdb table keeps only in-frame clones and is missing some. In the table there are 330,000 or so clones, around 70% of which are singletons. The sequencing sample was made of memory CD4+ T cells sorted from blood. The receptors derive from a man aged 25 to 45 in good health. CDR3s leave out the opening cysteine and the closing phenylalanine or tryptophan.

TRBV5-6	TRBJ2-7	ASSLVQGGMFGEQY
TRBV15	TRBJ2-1	ATSRGWTSGMNEQF
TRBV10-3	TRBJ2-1	AISLLEHNEQF
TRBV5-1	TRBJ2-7	ASSLLASYEQY
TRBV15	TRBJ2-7	ATSVGSSYEQY
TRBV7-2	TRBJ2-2	ASSLQSPGELF
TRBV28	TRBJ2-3	ASSSLAGGTDTQY
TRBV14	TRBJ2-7	ASSRDRRPIYEQY
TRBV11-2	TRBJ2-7	ATSNYYEQY
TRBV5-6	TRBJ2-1	ASSLSGTRTYNEQF
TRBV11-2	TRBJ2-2	ASKGSVNTGELF
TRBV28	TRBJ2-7	ASMGSSYEQY
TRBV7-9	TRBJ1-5	ASSLEGVFNQPQH
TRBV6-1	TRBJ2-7	ASSGGRYYEQY
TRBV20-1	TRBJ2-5	SAYSGATQY
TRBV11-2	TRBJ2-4	AISGEGHTKNIQY
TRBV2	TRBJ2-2	ASRLVGQGVTGELF
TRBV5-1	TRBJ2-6	ASSTGPLRGANVLT
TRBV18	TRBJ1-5	ASSLSTGPNEQPQH
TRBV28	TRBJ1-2	ASGEGGIGDGYT
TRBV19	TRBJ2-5	ASSSSGLETQY
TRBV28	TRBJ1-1	ASTLGNTEAF
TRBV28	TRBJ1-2	ASSRQVANYGYT
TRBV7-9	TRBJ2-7	ASSSQGRGEQY
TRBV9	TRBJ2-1	ASSVDPSMNEQF
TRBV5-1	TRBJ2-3	ASSWLAGAGDTQY
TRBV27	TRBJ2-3	ASSPHPSTDTQY
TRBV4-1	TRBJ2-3	ASSQEMGNRMSRDTQY
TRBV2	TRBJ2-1	ASRGRAGQYNEQF
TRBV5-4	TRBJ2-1	ASSLDRNEQF
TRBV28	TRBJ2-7	ASTIADSSYEQY
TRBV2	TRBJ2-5	ASRKGGAGQETQY
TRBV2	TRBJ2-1	ASSNGQGRANEQF
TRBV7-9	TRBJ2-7	ATAEGGGEQY
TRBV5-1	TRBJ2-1	ASSSGPHNEQF
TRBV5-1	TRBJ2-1	ASSATQGFEQF
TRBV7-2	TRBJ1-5	ASSQQQNQPQH
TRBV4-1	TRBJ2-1	ASSHELTAGGWNEQF
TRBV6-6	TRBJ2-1	ASSPRRELNEQF
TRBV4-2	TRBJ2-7	ASSQAGENEQY
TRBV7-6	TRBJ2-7	ASSRGGTYEQY
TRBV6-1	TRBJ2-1	ASRRDSASYNEQF
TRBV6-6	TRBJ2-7	ASRKTPMVYEQY
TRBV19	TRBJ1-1	ASSIGDRGLTEAF
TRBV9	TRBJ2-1	ASPQGGPTYNEQF
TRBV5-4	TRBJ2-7	ASSPISETGSSYEQY
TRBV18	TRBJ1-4	ASSNLDGKLF
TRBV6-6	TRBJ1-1	ASRPPTDNTEAF
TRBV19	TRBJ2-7	ASSRTGLLREQY
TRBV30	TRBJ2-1	AWTEGTGGRNEQF
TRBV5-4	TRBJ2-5	ASSPRTSGQETQY
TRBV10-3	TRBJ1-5	AISDRDRGRNQPQH